This paragraph reports one T cell receptor beta chain. The target antigen is unknown. The CDR3 sequence is 16 residues long. This record comes from a study of cytomegalovirus exposure and HLA in healthy donors. As for the study in general: Earlier sequencing of 150 million to 200 million T cells yielded roughly 100 million unique TCR beta sequences. Study results and caveats: Most CMV-associated TCR beta chains appeared HLA-restricted in a later analysis.

Primers included in the PCR were 60 Vbeta and 13 Jbeta primers. Here immunoSEQ multiplex PCR was the method, and the copy in TCRdb shows in-frame clones only, minus some. The table includes 210,000 or so clones, 75% to 90% detected once. The chain combines TRBV12-2 with TRBJ1-1. TRBV12-2 is a known pseudogene. Sequencing was carried out using PBMCs. This receptor was obtained from a boy between 2 and 10 years old in good health and CMV-seronegative. In nucleotides, the CDR3 is TGTGCAAGTCGCTTAGAACTGGAGGGAGGAGTCACTGAAGCTTTCTTT. The encoded protein is CASRLELEGGVTEAFF.